The source of this TCR beta chain is a study of post-analysis software for immune sequencing data. Study as a whole: Courses of disease covered relapsing-remitting, secondary progressive and progressive-relapsing multiple sclerosis. Findings and limits, study-wide: Roughly five TRBV segments, including TRBV5-6, TRBV5-1 and TRBV20-1, were more frequent in patients than controls. Analysis by F measure revealed that same-batch samples clustered strongly together. Multiple sclerosis patients showed significantly lower normalized Chao1 diversity than controls did.

Germline values: CDR1 MNHEY, CDR2 SVGEGT. With 5 bases removed from V and 2 bases from J, the gap between germline ends came to 12 bases. The CDR3 loop spans 14 amino acids. Unique molecular identifiers had been added to the TCR beta cDNA libraries. Input amounts of 1 to 10 million T cells were used. These gave approximately 500,000 cDNA molecules, so each molecule approximated one T cell. One entry per CDR3 protein, called by TCRdb with MiXCR from the PCR reads. The profile shows approximately 460,000 distinct CDR3 sequences, 40% to 55% of them singletons. Regarding this clonotype: Antigen specificity is unknown.

The sequencing sample was made of blood. The chain couples TRBV6-2 or TRBV6-3 to TRBJ1-1; possibly TRBD1 for D (6 bases). The origin of this receptor is a girl aged 5-17 years with multiple sclerosis. The CDR3 DNA reads TGTGCCAGCAGTAAAACTGGGACAAACACTGAAGCTTTCTTT. It encodes CASSKTGTNTEAFF.